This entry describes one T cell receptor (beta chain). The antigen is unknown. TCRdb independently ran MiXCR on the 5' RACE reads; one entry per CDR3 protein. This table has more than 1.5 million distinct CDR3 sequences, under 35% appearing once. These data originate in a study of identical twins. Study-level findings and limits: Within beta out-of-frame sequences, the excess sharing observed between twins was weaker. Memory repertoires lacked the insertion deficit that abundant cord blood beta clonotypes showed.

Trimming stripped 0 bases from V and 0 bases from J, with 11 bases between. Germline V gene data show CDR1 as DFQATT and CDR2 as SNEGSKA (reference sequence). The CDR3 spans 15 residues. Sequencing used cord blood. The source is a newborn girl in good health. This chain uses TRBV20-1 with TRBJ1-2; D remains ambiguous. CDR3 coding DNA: TGCAGTGCTAGAGATCCGGCAGGACCTAACTATGGCTACACCTTC. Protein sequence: CSARDPAGPNYGYTF.